In its sample, the clone carrying this T cell receptor beta chain was seen a few times. Its antigen is not identified. CDR3 length: 18 residues. Trimming cost V 3 bases and J 3 bases, with 20 bases left between them. Germline-derived CDR1 and CDR2 are SGHTA and FQGTGA. The source of the sample is a study of blood T cells in healthy people across ages. Study-level findings and limits: Per million T cells, TCR beta diversity dropped roughly linearly as age increased. The study found more naive CD4+ cells and higher diversity in long-lived than aged donors.

A sample-barcoded 5' primer and a J-beta primer mix were used in a second PCR of roughly 7 to 11 cycles. From the 5' RACE reads, TCRdb called clonotypes with MiXCR, one entry per CDR3 protein. Of 500,000 to 650,000 distinct CDR3 sequences listed, 27% were seen once; the top ten hold 3% to 4.5%. Another study also made use of these data, one on T cells of mothers and their children. That work states: Whatever RNA was extracted went entirely into cDNA synthesis, at roughly 1.6 ug per 15 ul. There were over 8 million TCR beta CDR3 reads from each mother and several million from each child.

The chain has TRBV7-3 and TRBJ1-4, with a possible D match to TRBD1 (5 bases). This clonotype was obtained from a boy between 2 and 10 years old in good health. Sequences were obtained from blood. This chain's CDR3 is CASSLDLTDDPANEKLFF. Here the CDR3 DNA reads TGTGCCAGCAGCTTGGACCTGACAGACGATCCAGCTAATGAAAAACTGTTTTTT. Complete variable domain (other parts from reference TRBV7-3 and TRBJ1-4): GAGVSQTPSNKVTEKGKYVELRCDPISGHTALYWYRQSLGQGPEFLIYFQGTGAADDSGLPNDRFFAVRPEGSVSTLKIQRTERGDSAVYLCASSLDLTDDPANEKLFFGSGTQLSVL.